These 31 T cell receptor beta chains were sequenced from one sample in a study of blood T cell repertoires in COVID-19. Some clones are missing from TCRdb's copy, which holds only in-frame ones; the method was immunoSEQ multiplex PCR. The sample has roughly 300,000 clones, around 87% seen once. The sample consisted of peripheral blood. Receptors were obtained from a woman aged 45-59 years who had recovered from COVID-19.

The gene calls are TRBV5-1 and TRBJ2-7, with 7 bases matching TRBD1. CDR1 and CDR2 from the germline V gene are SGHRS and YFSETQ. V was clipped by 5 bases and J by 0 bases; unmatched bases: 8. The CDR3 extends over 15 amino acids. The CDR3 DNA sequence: TGCGCCAGCAGTCATACAGGGGCCAGCTCCTACGAGCAGTACTTC. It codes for CASSHTGASSYEQYF.

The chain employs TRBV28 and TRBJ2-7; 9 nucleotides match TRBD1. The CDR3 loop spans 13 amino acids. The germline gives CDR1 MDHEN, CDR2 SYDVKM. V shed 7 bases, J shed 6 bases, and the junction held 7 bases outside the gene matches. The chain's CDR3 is CASTLDRGSEQYF. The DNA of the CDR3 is TGTGCCAGCACCCTAGACAGGGGGAGCGAGCAGTACTTC.

The CDR3 spells CASSLGHNYGYTF. The CDR3 bases are TGTGCCAGCAGCCTTGGACATAACTATGGCTACACCTTC. V and J are TRBV7-8 and TRBJ1-2; tentative D call: TRBD1 (5 bases). Trimming took 5 bases from V and 1 from J, leaving 8 bases between them. The CDR3 covers 13 residues. The V gene's germline CDR1 is SGHVS and CDR2 FQNEAQ.

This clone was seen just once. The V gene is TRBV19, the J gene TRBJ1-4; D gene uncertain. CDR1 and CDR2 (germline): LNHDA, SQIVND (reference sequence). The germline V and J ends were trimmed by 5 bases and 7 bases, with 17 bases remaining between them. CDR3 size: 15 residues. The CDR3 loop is CASSSFGREGEKLFF. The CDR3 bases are TGTGCCAGTAGTTCCTTCGGGAGGGAAGGTGAAAAACTGTTTTTT.

CDR3 residues: CASRPAGGGQPQHF. CDR3 sequence (DNA): TGTGCCAGTAGGCCGGCGGGGGGCGGACAGCCCCAGCATTTT. The rearrangement links TRBV19 to TRBJ1-5, with a possible D match to TRBD1 (6 bases). V gave up 6 bases and J gave up 7 bases, with 16 bases separating them. The CDR3 loop spans 14 amino acids. Per germline, CDR1 LNHDA and CDR2 SQIVND (reference sequence).

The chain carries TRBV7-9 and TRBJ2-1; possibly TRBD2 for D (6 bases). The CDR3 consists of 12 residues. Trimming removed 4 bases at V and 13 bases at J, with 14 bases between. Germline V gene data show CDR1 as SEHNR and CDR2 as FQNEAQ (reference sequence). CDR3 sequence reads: CASSSAKRVQFF. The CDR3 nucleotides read TGTGCCAGCAGCTCAGCGAAGCGGGTTCAGTTCTTC.

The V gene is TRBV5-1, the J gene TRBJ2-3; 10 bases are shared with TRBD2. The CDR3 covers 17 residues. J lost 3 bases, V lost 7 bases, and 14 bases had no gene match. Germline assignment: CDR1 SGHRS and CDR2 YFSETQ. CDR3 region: CASRPQSSGGWTDTQYF. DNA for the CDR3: TGCGCCAGCCGACCGCAGTCTAGCGGGGGTTGGACAGATACGCAGTATTTT.

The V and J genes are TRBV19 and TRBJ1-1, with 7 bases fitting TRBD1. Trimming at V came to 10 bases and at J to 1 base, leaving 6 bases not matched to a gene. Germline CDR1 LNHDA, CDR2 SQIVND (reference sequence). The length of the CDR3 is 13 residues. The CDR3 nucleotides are TGTGCCACCGCGGGACAGAGGAACACTGAAGCTTTCTTT. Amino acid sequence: CATAGQRNTEAFF.

The CDR3 spells CSVYTDTQYF. CDR3 nucleotide sequence: TGCAGTGTTTACACAGATACGCAGTATTTT. This chain joins TRBV20-1 and TRBJ2-3; no clear D. Trimming removed 7 bases at V and 2 bases at J, with 4 bases between. Germline lookup yields CDR1 DFQATT and CDR2 SNEGSKA (reference sequence). The CDR3 sequence is 10 residues long.

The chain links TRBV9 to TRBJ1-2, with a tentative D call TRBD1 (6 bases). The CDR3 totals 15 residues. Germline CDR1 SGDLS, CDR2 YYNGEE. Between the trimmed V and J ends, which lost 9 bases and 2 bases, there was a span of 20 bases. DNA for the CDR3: TGTGCCATCGCGAGGGGATGGGGGCGAAACTATGGCTACACCTTC. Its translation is CAIARGWGRNYGYTF.

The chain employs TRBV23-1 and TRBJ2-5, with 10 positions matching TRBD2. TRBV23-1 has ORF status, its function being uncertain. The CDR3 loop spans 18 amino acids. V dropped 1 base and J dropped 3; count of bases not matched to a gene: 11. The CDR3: CASSQLNASGSDEETQYF. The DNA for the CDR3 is TGCGCCAGCAGTCAATTGAATGCTAGCGGGAGCGACGAAGAGACCCAGTACTTC.

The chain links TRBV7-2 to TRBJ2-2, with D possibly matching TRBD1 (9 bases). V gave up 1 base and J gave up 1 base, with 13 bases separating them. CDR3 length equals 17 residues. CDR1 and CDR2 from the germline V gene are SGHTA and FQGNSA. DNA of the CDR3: TGTGCCAGCAGCTTAGTAGCGGGACAGGGGAACACCGGGGAGCTGTTTTTT. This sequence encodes CASSLVAGQGNTGELFF.

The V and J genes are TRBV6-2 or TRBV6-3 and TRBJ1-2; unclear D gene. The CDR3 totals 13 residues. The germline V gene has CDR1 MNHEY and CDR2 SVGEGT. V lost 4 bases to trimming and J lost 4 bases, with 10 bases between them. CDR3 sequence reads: CASSLITAYGYTF. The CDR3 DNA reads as TGTGCCAGCAGTTTAATAACAGCCTATGGCTACACCTTC.

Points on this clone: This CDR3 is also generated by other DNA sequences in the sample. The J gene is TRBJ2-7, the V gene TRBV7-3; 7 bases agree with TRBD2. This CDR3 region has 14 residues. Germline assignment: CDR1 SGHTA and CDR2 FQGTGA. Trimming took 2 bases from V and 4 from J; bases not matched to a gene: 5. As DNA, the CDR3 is TGTGCCAGCAGCTTATCGGGCGGGAGTTACGAGCAGTACTTC. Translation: CASSLSGGSYEQYF.

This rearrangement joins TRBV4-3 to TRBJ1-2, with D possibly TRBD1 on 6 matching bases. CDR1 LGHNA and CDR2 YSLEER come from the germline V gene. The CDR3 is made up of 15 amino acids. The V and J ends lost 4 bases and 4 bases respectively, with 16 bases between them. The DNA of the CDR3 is TGCGCCAGCAGCCCATCAGGGGATAGGGTCTATGGCTACACCTTC. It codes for CASSPSGDRVYGYTF.

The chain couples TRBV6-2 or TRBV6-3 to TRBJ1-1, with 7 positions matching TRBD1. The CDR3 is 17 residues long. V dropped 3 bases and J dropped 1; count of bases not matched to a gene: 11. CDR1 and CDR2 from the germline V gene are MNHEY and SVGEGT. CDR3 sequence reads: CASSYLQGRPANTEAFF. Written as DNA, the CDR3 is TGTGCCAGCAGTTATCTACAGGGGAGGCCGGCGAACACTGAAGCTTTCTTT.

The CDR3 protein is CASSWDRGGSHEQFF. CDR3 DNA: TGTGCCAGCAGTTGGGACAGGGGCGGGAGCCATGAGCAGTTCTTC. V usage is TRBV27 and J usage is TRBJ2-1, with 10 bases aligning to TRBD1. Trimming cost V 4 bases and J 8 bases; bases outside gene matches: 8. CDR1 and CDR2 from the germline V gene are MNHEY and SMNVEV (reference sequence). The CDR3 length is 15 residues.

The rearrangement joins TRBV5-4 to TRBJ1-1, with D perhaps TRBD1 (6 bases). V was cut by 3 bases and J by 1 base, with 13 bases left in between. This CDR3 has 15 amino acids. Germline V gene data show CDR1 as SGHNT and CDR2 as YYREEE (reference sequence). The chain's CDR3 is CASSSSDRRNTEAFF. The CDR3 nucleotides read TGTGCCAGCAGCTCATCAGACAGGAGGAACACTGAAGCTTTCTTT.

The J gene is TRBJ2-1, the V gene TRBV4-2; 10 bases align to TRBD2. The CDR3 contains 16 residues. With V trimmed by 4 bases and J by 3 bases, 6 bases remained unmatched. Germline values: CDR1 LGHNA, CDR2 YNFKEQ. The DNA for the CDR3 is TGTGCCAGCAGCCTCTACACTAGCGGGGACTACAATGAGCAGTTCTTC. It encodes CASSLYTSGDYNEQFF.

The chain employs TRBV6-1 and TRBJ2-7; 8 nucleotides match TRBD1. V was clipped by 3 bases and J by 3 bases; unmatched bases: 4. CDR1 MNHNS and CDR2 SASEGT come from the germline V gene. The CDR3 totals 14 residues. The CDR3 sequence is CASSDRGQDYEQYF. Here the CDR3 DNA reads TGTGCCAGCAGTGATAGGGGACAGGACTACGAGCAGTACTTC.

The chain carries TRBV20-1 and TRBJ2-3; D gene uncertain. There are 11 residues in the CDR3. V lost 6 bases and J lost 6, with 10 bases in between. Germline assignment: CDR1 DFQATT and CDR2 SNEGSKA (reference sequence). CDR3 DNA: TGCAGTGCCCAGTTCGGGGATACGCAGTATTTT. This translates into CSAQFGDTQYF.

The CDR3 DNA sequence: TGTGCCTGGAGTAGTGGCGGGGGCCGGGAGACCCAGTACTTC. The encoded protein is CAWSSGGGRETQYF. The chain has TRBV30 and TRBJ2-5, with D possibly matching TRBD2 (7 bases). Per the germline V gene, CDR1 is GTSNPN and CDR2 is SVGIG (reference sequence). The CDR3 contains 14 residues. V was clipped by 2 bases and J by 5 bases, with 15 bases between them.

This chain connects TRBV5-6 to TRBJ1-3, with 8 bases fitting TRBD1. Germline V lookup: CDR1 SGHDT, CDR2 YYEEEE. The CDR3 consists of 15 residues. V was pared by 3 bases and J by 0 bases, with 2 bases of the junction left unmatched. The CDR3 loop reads CASSWTGSSGNTIYF. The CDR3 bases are TGTGCCAGCAGCTGGACAGGGTCCTCTGGAAACACCATATATTTT.

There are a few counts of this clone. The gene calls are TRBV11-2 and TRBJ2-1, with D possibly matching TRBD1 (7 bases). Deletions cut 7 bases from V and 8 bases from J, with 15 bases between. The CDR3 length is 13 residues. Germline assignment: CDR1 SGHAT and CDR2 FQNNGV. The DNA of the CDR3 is TGTGCCAGCAAGGAGGGGGCTTTCCATGAGCAGTTCTTC. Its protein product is CASKEGAFHEQFF.

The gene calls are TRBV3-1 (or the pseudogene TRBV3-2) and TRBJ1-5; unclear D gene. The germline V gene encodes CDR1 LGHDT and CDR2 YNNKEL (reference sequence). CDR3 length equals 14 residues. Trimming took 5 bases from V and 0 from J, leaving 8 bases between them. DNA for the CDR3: TGTGCCAGCAGCTCCGAGGGTAGCAATCAGCCCCAGCATTTT. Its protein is CASSSEGSNQPQHF.

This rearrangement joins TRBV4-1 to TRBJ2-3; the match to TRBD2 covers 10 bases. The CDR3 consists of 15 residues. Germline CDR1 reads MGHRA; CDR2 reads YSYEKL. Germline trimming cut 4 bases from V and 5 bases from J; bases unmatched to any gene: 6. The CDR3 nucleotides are TGCGCCAGCAGCCCCCAGCGGGGGGGCAGAGATACGCAGTATTTT. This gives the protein CASSPQRGGRDTQYF.

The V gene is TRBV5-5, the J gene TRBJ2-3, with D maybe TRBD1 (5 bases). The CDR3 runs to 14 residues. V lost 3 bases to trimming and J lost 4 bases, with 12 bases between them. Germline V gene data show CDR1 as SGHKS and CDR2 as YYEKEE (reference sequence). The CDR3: CASSWTRYADTQYF. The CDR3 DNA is TGTGCCAGCAGCTGGACAAGGTATGCAGATACGCAGTATTTT.

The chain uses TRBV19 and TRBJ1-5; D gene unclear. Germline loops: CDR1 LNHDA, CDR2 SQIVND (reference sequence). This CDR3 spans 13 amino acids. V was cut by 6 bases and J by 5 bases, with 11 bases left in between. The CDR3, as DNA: TGTGCCAGTAGGGTAAACTCCGATCAGCCCCAGCATTTT. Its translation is CASRVNSDQPQHF.

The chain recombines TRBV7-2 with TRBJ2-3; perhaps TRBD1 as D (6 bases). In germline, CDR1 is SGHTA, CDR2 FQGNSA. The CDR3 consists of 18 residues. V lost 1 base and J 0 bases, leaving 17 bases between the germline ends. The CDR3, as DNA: TGTGCCAGCAGCTTAGGAGCCCGGGGACAACCTAGCACAGATACGCAGTATTTT. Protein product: CASSLGARGQPSTDTQYF.

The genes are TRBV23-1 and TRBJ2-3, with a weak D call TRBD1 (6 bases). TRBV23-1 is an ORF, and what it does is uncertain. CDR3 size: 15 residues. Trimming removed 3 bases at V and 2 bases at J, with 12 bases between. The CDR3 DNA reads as TGCGCCAGCAGTCACCTACAGGGTCCCACAGATACGCAGTATTTT. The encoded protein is CASSHLQGPTDTQYF.

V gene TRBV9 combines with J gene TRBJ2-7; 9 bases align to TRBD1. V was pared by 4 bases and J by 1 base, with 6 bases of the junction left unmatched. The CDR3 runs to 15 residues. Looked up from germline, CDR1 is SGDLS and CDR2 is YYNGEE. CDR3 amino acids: CASSYAGQGSYEQYF. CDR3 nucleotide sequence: TGTGCCAGCAGCTACGCGGGACAGGGATCCTACGAGCAGTACTTC.